This T cell receptor beta chain stems from a study of CD8+CD57+ T cells in acquired aplastic anemia. CD8+CD57+ cell expansion, shown by flow cytometry, had occurred in the patients selected for sequencing. Patients uniformly had severe acquired aplastic anemia. Patients were treatment-naive when blood was sampled. CDR3 and TCR beta VDJ profiling relied on a genomic DNA template. TCRdb re-analysed the reads in MiXCR, keeping a single row per CDR3 protein. The table has under 350,000 distinct CDR3 sequences, roughly 53% seen once. V gave up 4 bases and J gave up 2 bases; unmatched junction bases: 1. Germline-derived CDR1 and CDR2 are MRHNA and SNTAGT. CDR3 length: 14 amino acids.

This receptor was obtained from a human donor with aplastic anemia. The chain is built from TRBV6-4 and TRBJ2-3, with 9 bases aligning to TRBD2. Sequenced: sorted CD4+, CD8+, or CD8+CD57+ T cells (not recorded which) from PBMCs. The CDR3 protein is CASSGGGATDTQYF. The CDR3 DNA reads as TGTGCCAGCAGTGGCGGGGGGGCCACAGATACGCAGTATTTT.